The clone carrying this TCR beta chain came up a few times. The CDR3 extends over 13 amino acids. In germline, CDR1 is SGHTA, CDR2 FQGTGA. V gave up 4 bases and J gave up 3 bases, with 9 bases separating them. Amplification of TCR beta CDR3 regions used RNA transcripts. Following a first-round RT-PCR that used HTBI primers, a second-round multiplex PCR was carried out. TCRdb independently ran MiXCR on the multiplex PCR reads; one entry per CDR3 protein. The sample records 200,000 to 300,000 distinct CDR3 sequences, around 45% being singletons. The data stem from a study of Graves' ophthalmopathy and Graves' hyperthyroidism.

The receptor's source is an adult man with Graves' ophthalmopathy. Specimen: peripheral blood. This chain uses TRBV7-3 with TRBJ2-5; D ambiguous. The CDR3 DNA reads TGTGCCAGCAGCTCCTCTCCCGAAGAGACCCAGTACTTC. Translated: CASSSSPEETQYF.